The 23 T cell receptor beta chains reported below all come from one sample, sequenced in a study of blood T cell repertoires in COVID-19. Clones were sequenced by immunoSEQ multiplex PCR, and TCRdb holds only the in-frame ones, with some missing. The sample gives around 140,000 clones, about 91% of which show up once; 10% is in the top ten. Source material: peripheral blood. The receptors were gathered from a man over 45 with acute or convalescent COVID-19.

V is TRBV5-4 and J is TRBJ1-3, with unresolved D. Germline V lookup: CDR1 SGHNT, CDR2 YYREEE (reference sequence). Trimming left V 0 bases short and J 7 bases short, with 14 bases between. The length of the CDR3 is 15 residues. CDR3 amino acids: CASSLGGAIENTIYF. DNA for the CDR3: TGTGCCAGCAGCTTGGGCGGAGCCATTGAGAACACCATATATTTT.

V usage is TRBV9 and J usage is TRBJ2-1, with TRBD1 as a possible D gene (5 bases). The CDR3 length is 14 residues. CDR1 and CDR2 (germline): SGDLS, YYNGEE. Trimming shortened V by 0 bases and J by 3 bases, and 7 bases separated the two germline ends. CDR3 in amino acids: CASSVGTFYNEQFF. The DNA for the CDR3 is TGTGCCAGCAGCGTAGGGACATTCTACAATGAGCAGTTCTTC.

The chain employs TRBV18 and TRBJ1-5; the D is unclear. V lost 3 bases to trimming and J lost 5 bases, with 8 bases between them. Germline V lookup: CDR1 KGHSH, CDR2 LQKENI. The CDR3 spans 13 residues. CDR3 amino acids: CASSPAVDQPQHF. CDR3 nucleotide sequence: TGTGCCAGCTCACCGGCGGTGGATCAGCCCCAGCATTTT.

The genes are TRBV11-2 and TRBJ1-1; a possible D gene is TRBD1 (5 bases). Germline CDR1 is SGHAT and CDR2 is FQNNGV. The CDR3 covers 15 residues. The ends were cut back, 5 bases at V and 4 bases at J, with 17 bases in the middle. Here the CDR3 reads CASSPRTQVVTEAFF. CDR3 in DNA: TGTGCCAGCAGCCCCAGAACACAGGTAGTCACTGAAGCTTTCTTT.

J is TRBJ1-6 and V is TRBV6-2 or TRBV6-3; unclear D gene. V was trimmed by 5 bases and J by 9 bases, leaving 11 bases between them. The CDR3 totals 13 residues. Germline V gene lookup returns CDR1 MNHEY and CDR2 SVGEGT. CDR3: CASSPTRASPLHF. The DNA for the CDR3 is TGTGCCAGCAGTCCCACGAGGGCTTCACCCCTCCACTTT.

Comments on this clone: At the DNA level, this CDR3 is encoded by other sequences in the same sample as well. The rearrangement uses TRBV12-3 or TRBV12-4 and TRBJ1-2; weak D call: TRBD1 (5 bases). V was pared by 6 bases and J by 4 bases, with 12 bases between. The CDR3 consists of 13 residues. The CDR3, as DNA: TGTGCCAGCAGCCCGCGGGACTCCTATGGCTACACCTTC. This codes for CASSPRDSYGYTF.

This chain links TRBV6-6 with TRBJ1-1, with 10 bases that match TRBD1. The junction had 3 bases not matched to a gene; V was cut back by 2 bases and J by 0 bases. This CDR3 is built from 16 residues. The germline V gene has CDR1 MNHNY and CDR2 SVGAGI (reference sequence). The CDR3 protein is CASSYGDRGLNTEAFF. In nucleotides, the CDR3 is TGTGCCAGCAGTTACGGAGACAGGGGGCTGAACACTGAAGCTTTCTTT.

The J gene is TRBJ1-1, the V gene TRBV6-5, with D unresolved. V shed 8 bases and J shed 2 bases, with 15 bases lying between them. This CDR3 comprises 14 residues. Looked up from germline, CDR1 is MNHEY and CDR2 is SVGAGI. DNA for the CDR3: TGTGCCAGCCCCGGGAGTTTTTTAAACACTGAAGCTTTCTTT. Its translation is CASPGSFLNTEAFF.

This clone was observed a single time. The V gene is TRBV3-1 (or the pseudogene TRBV3-2), the J gene TRBJ2-3; D is unresolved. The CDR3 consists of 17 residues. Deletions cut 2 bases from V and 5 bases from J, with 20 bases between. Germline V gene sequence: CDR1 LGHDT, CDR2 YNNKEL (reference sequence). CDR3: CASSQQTVFSDLDTQYF. In nucleotides, the CDR3 is TGTGCCAGCAGCCAACAAACTGTGTTCAGTGACTTAGATACGCAGTATTTT.

The rearrangement uses TRBV28 and TRBJ1-5, with D possibly matching TRBD1 (6 bases). The V end lost 8 bases, the J end lost 6 bases, and 17 bases lay between the germline ends. CDR1 is MDHEN and CDR2 is SYDVKM in the germline V gene. This CDR3 spans 14 amino acids. The CDR3 DNA reads TGTGCCAGCTCTGGCGGGGGGCGCTTTCAGCCCCAGCATTTT. Translated, it gives CASSGGGRFQPQHF.

This chain links TRBV27 with TRBJ1-6; D unclear. The germline CDR1 and CDR2 sequences are MNHEY and SMNVEV (reference sequence). Trimming shortened V by 3 bases and J by 7 bases, and 4 bases separated the two germline ends. CDR3 length equals 12 residues. CDR3 loop: CASSFLNSPLHF. CDR3 in DNA: TGTGCCAGCAGTTTTCTGAATTCACCCCTCCACTTT.

This clone showed up just once. The chain uses TRBV6-5 and TRBJ1-6; tentatively, D is TRBD1 (6 bases). Germline V gene sequence: CDR1 MNHEY, CDR2 SVGAGI. Trimming left V 2 bases short and J 10 bases short, with 15 bases between. The CDR3 covers 15 residues. CDR3 residues: CASSYADRRLSPLHF. The CDR3 DNA sequence: TGTGCCAGCAGTTACGCGGACAGAAGACTCTCACCCCTCCACTTT.

The chain employs TRBV11-1 and TRBJ1-1; a weak D match, TRBD1 (6 bases). Germline-derived CDR1 and CDR2 are SGHAT and FQDESV (reference sequence). V lost 5 bases, J lost 9 bases, and 16 bases lay in between. The CDR3 consists of 13 residues. This chain's CDR3 is CASSPSNRVQAFF. For the CDR3, the DNA is TGTGCCAGCAGCCCCTCTAACAGGGTTCAAGCTTTCTTT. The full variable domain, in which reference TRBV11-1 and TRBJ1-1 provide the parts outside the CDR3, is EAEVAQSPRYKITEKSQAVAFWCDPISGHATLYWYRQILGQGPELLVQFQDESVVDDSQLPKDRFSAERLKGVDSTLKIQPAELGDSAMYLCASSPSNRVQAFFGQGTRLTVV.

The CDR3 sequence: CASSPLSGEKLFF. The CDR3 bases are TGTGCCAGCTCACCACTTTCGGGTGAAAAACTGTTTTTT. The chain links TRBV18 to TRBJ1-4, with D uncertain. Germline CDR1 reads KGHSH; CDR2 reads LQKENI. CDR3 length equals 13 residues. Deletions cut 1 base from V and 7 bases from J, with 7 bases between. Supplemented by reference TRBV18 and TRBJ1-4, the full variable domain reads NAGVMQNPRHLVRRRGQEARLRCSPMKGHSHVYWYRQLPEEGLKFMVYLQKENIIDESGMPKERFSAEFPKEGPSILRIQQVVRGDSAAYFCASSPLSGEKLFFGSGTQLSVL.

This chain connects TRBV6-1 to TRBJ1-5; no reliable D call. CDR1 and CDR2 from the germline V gene are MNHNS and SASEGT. V shed 2 bases and J shed 5 bases, with 10 bases lying between them. There are 14 residues in the CDR3. CDR3 nucleotides: TGTGCCAGCAGTGAAAGTTGGAGCGATCAGCCCCAGCATTTT. Translated, it gives CASSESWSDQPQHF.

This chain joins TRBV28 and TRBJ1-5; 7 positions agree with TRBD1. CDR3 length: 14 amino acids. Germline V lookup: CDR1 MDHEN, CDR2 SYDVKM. J gave up 6 bases and V 6 bases, and 8 bases lay outside the gene matches. CDR3 DNA: TGTGCCAGCAGCCCGGACAGGTTGGGTCAGCCCCAGCATTTT. Protein sequence: CASSPDRLGQPQHF.

Worth noting for this clone: The same CDR3 is also encoded by other DNA sequences in this sample. V gene TRBV2 combines with J gene TRBJ2-3; D is perhaps TRBD1 (6 bases). V was cut by 3 bases and J by 2 bases, with 9 bases left in between. CDR1 SNHLY and CDR2 FYNNEI come from the germline V gene. The CDR3 spans 14 residues. Here the CDR3 DNA reads TGTGCCAGCAGTGAGGACAGATACACAGATACGCAGTATTTT. It encodes CASSEDRYTDTQYF.

The chain combines TRBV6-5 with TRBJ1-2; 7 bases align to TRBD1. With V trimmed by 2 bases and J by 3 bases, 6 bases remained unmatched. This CDR3 contains 15 residues. Germline lookup yields CDR1 MNHEY and CDR2 SVGAGI. The chain's CDR3 is CASSYRGQRDYGYTF. The CDR3 DNA reads as TGTGCCAGCAGTTACCGGGGACAGCGCGACTATGGCTACACCTTC.

The CDR3 coding sequence is TGTGCCAGCATCCTCGAACAGGCAGTATTAAATTATTCACCCCTCCACTTT. Its protein product is CASILEQAVLNYSPLHF. This chain joins TRBV7-2 and TRBJ1-6; weak D call: TRBD1 (5 bases). The germline CDR1 and CDR2 sequences are SGHTA and FQGNSA. V lost 7 bases, J lost 8 bases, and 24 bases lay in between. This CDR3 has 17 residues.

V is TRBV5-6 and J is TRBJ2-5; the D is unclear. V gave up 0 bases and J gave up 2 bases, with 8 bases separating them. The germline V gene encodes CDR1 SGHDT and CDR2 YYEEEE. The CDR3 has 14 amino acids. The CDR3 DNA is TGTGCCAGCAGCTTGGGAGCTTTTCAAGAGACCCAGTACTTC. It codes for CASSLGAFQETQYF.

The V call is TRBV27, the J call TRBJ2-3; weak D call: TRBD2 (6 bases). The CDR3 has 13 amino acids. The germline V and J ends were trimmed by 6 bases and 1 base, with 8 bases remaining between them. Germline CDR1 and CDR2: MNHEY and SMNVEV (reference sequence). CDR3 sequence: CASRPSGTDTQYF. The CDR3 region has the DNA TGTGCCAGCAGGCCTAGCGGCACAGATACGCAGTATTTT.

In its sample, this clone was seen a few times. The genes are TRBV7-2 and TRBJ1-5; TRBD1 is a possible D gene (5 bases). The germline V and J ends were trimmed by 3 bases and 5 bases, with 11 bases remaining between them. CDR1 and CDR2 (germline): SGHTA, FQGNSA. The CDR3 has 14 residues. The DNA of the CDR3 is TGTGCCAGCAGCTTGAAGGGGAAGGATCAGCCCCAGCATTTT. It is translated as CASSLKGKDQPQHF.

V gene TRBV2 combines with J gene TRBJ1-5; 7 bases align to TRBD1. The CDR3 runs to 15 residues. V lost 5 bases to trimming and J lost 3 bases; unmatched junction nucleotides: 7. Germline CDR1 reads SNHLY; CDR2 reads FYNNEI. The CDR3 DNA follows: TGTGCCAGCAGTCCCCGGGGACAGTCCAATCAGCCCCAGCATTTT. Its protein is CASSPRGQSNQPQHF.